A selection of T cell receptor beta chains follows, all from one sample in a study of T cells in Graves' hyperthyroidism and ophthalmopathy. TCRdb analysed the multiplex PCR reads with MiXCR anew, one entry per CDR3 protein. The table records about 380,000 distinct CDR3 sequences, approximately 18% of them present only once. The sample consisted of blood. Receptor source: a man between 18 and 29 years old with Graves' ophthalmopathy. Both conserved end residues are part of each CDR3. Each record gives: clone size, V gene, J gene, D gene, CDR3 DNA, CDR3 protein. D genes are given only for firm matches. Size tells how often a clone was seen (once, few, many) or the class of an expanded clone, and some rows leave it out.

>few|TRBV29-1|TRBJ2-2|.
TGCAGCGTTTGGGGAGGGGGCAGCGGGGAGCTGTTTTTT
CSVWGGGSGELFF
>once|TRBV20-1|TRBJ2-5|TRBD2
TGCAGTGCTCCAACGGGACTAGAGTCAGGGACCCAGTACTTC
CSAPTGLESGTQYF
>few|TRBV28|TRBJ1-2|.
TGTGCCAGCAGTTTAGCCGGATTTAACTATGGCTACACCTTC
CASSLAGFNYGYTF
>few|TRBV6-1|TRBJ1-2|.
TGTGCCAGCAGTCAAAGAGGCCCAGATGGCTACACCTTC
CASSQRGPDGYTF
>many|TRBV6-6|TRBJ1-6|.
TGTGCCAGCAGTTACTCGGGGACCCAGGGGAGTTCACCCCTCCACTTT
CASSYSGTQGSSPLHF
>many|TRBV18|TRBJ1-1|.
TGTGCCAGCTCACCAGACATCCGTAGCGAAGCTTTCTTT
CASSPDIRSEAFF
>few|TRBV18|TRBJ1-4|.
TGTGCCAGCTCACCTAGCAGGGTTTATTCCGAAAAACTGTTTTTT
CASSPSRVYSEKLFF
>many|TRBV2|TRBJ1-6|.
TGTGCCAGCCGAGGGACCGACAGCCCTGAGTCACCCCTCCACTTT
CASRGTDSPESPLHF
>many|TRBV3-1|TRBJ1-2|.
TGTGCCAGCACCCAGGGGAATGGCTACACCTTC
CASTQGNGYTF
>many|TRBV5-1|TRBJ1-6|.
TGCGCCAGCAGCATTGGTCCGGGAACAGATAATTCACCCCTCCACTTT
CASSIGPGTDNSPLHF
>few|TRBV4-2|TRBJ1-6|.
TGTGCCAGCAGCCAAGAACAGGTCGGACGAGGAACGTATAATTCACCCCTCCACTTT
CASSQEQVGRGTYNSPLHF
>.|TRBV28|TRBJ2-1|TRBD1
TGTGCCAGCAGCGGGCTTTACCCCGGACAGGGTCGGCATGAGCAGTTCTTC
CASSGLYPGQGRHEQFF
>.|TRBV6-1|TRBJ1-5|.
TGTGCCAGCAGGTCGGGCAATGAAAATCAGCCCCAGCATTTT
CASRSGNENQPQHF
>many|TRBV7-3|TRBJ2-5|.
TGTGCCAGCAGCTTAAGCCCAGCACTTCAAGAGACCCAGTACTTC
CASSLSPALQETQYF
>few|TRBV12-3/TRBV12-4|TRBJ1-5|.
TGTGCCAGCAGGGACAGAGAGGGCAATCAGCCCCAGCATTTT
CASRDREGNQPQHF
>.|TRBV7-9|TRBJ1-1|.
TGTGCCAGCAGGGGGGGGGATCGCGTAGAAGCTTTCTTT
CASRGGDRVEAFF
>.|TRBV7-9|TRBJ2-5|.
TGTGCCAGCAGCTTAGAGGGGTTTCTCCAAGAGACCCAGTACTTC
CASSLEGFLQETQYF
>.|TRBV5-6|TRBJ2-5|TRBD1
TGTGCCAGCAGCCTCGGGACAGCCTACCAAGAGACCCAGTACTTC
CASSLGTAYQETQYF
>few|TRBV19|TRBJ1-3|.
TGTGCCAGTAGTGACCACCGAGGAAACACCATATATTTT
CASSDHRGNTIYF
>.|TRBV28|TRBJ2-4|TRBD1
TGTGCCAGCAGTTTTCAGGGGGCCCCCAAAAACATTCAGTACTTC
CASSFQGAPKNIQYF
>many|TRBV7-8|TRBJ1-2|.
TGTGCCAGCAGCCCCCAGACAGGTTTAAATGGCTACACCTTC
CASSPQTGLNGYTF
>many|TRBV6-2/TRBV6-3|TRBJ1-2|.
TGTGCCAGCAGTTACGCTCGGGACCCCAAAAGATATGGCTACACCTTC
CASSYARDPKRYGYTF
>.|TRBV4-1|TRBJ1-1|.
TGCGCCAGCAGCCAAGGGGGGCGGGGAATGAACACTGAAGCTTTCTTT
CASSQGGRGMNTEAFF
>many|TRBV2|TRBJ1-5|.
TGTGCCAGCAGTGTCCAGTTGGAGCAGCCCCAGCATTTT
CASSVQLEQPQHF
>.|TRBV20-1|TRBJ2-3|TRBD2
TGCAGTGTTACGGGGGGGCCCACAGATACGCAGTATTTT
CSVTGGPTDTQYF
>many|TRBV28|TRBJ2-7|TRBD1
TGTGCCAGCAGCCAACCGACGGGACAGGGGGCTTACGAGCAGTACTTC
CASSQPTGQGAYEQYF
>.|TRBV2|TRBJ1-4|.
TGTGCCAGCAGATATACAGGGTCTAATGAAAAACTGTTTTTT
CASRYTGSNEKLFF
>few|TRBV6-1|TRBJ1-1|TRBD1
TGTGCCAGCAGTCGCCCGGGACAGATGACTGAAGCTTTCTTT
CASSRPGQMTEAFF
>many|TRBV20-1|TRBJ1-2|TRBD1
TGCAGTGCGCCCGGGACAGGGGGAGGTAACTATGGCTACACCTTC
CSAPGTGGGNYGYTF
>.|TRBV10-2|TRBJ1-1|.
TGCGCCAGCAGTGAGTCGCGGGGGAGCACTGAAGCTTTCTTT
CASSESRGSTEAFF
>many|TRBV24-1|TRBJ1-1|.
TGTGCCACCAGCTCACAGAACACTGAAGCTTTCTTT
CATSSQNTEAFF
>.|TRBV9|TRBJ2-3|.
TGTGCCAGCAGCGCTGTCACGGGGGGCCAGGGAGATACGCAGTATTTT
CASSAVTGGQGDTQYF
>many|TRBV7-9|TRBJ2-3|TRBD1
TGTGCCAGCAGCTTTGGGACAGGGATAACAGATACGCAGTATTTT
CASSFGTGITDTQYF
>.|TRBV2|TRBJ1-2|TRBD1
TGTGCCAGCAGCCCCCGGACAGGGTTTGGCTACACCTTC
CASSPRTGFGYTF
>few|TRBV14|TRBJ2-5|.
TGTGCCAGCAGCCCCGGGGACACCTCCCAAGAGACCCAGTACTTC
CASSPGDTSQETQYF
>many|TRBV20-1|TRBJ2-1|TRBD2
TGCAGTGCTAATAAGCGGGGGTTCCACAATGAGCAGTTCTTC
CSANKRGFHNEQFF
>.|TRBV19|TRBJ2-2|TRBD2
TGTGCCAGTAGTATAAGGCGGGGGGCGGGCACCGGGGAGCTGTTTTTT
CASSIRRGAGTGELFF
>.|TRBV7-2|TRBJ1-6|.
TGTGCCAGCAGGCATAACCAGGGGTTGTATTCACCCCTCCACTTT
CASRHNQGLYSPLHF
>few|TRBV29-1|TRBJ2-3|.
TGCAGCGTTGTGGGGGGGGGAGGGGGAAGCACAGATACGCAGTATTTT
CSVVGGGGGSTDTQYF
>.|TRBV3-1|TRBJ2-2|TRBD2
TGTGCCAGCAGCCAAGGGGGGGGGAACACCGGGGAGCTGTTTTTT
CASSQGGGNTGELFF
>.|TRBV5-5|TRBJ2-1|.
TGTGCCAGCAGCTTGGAGTGGCTGAGCTCCTACAATGAGCAGTTCTTC
CASSLEWLSSYNEQFF
>many|TRBV11-3|TRBJ2-3|TRBD2
TGTGCCAGCAGCTTGTCATCGGGGGGGCTCGGAGATACGCAGTATTTT
CASSLSSGGLGDTQYF
>few|TRBV7-8|TRBJ2-5|.
TGTGCCAGCAGCCCAGGACGCCACCAAGAGACCCAGTACTTC
CASSPGRHQETQYF